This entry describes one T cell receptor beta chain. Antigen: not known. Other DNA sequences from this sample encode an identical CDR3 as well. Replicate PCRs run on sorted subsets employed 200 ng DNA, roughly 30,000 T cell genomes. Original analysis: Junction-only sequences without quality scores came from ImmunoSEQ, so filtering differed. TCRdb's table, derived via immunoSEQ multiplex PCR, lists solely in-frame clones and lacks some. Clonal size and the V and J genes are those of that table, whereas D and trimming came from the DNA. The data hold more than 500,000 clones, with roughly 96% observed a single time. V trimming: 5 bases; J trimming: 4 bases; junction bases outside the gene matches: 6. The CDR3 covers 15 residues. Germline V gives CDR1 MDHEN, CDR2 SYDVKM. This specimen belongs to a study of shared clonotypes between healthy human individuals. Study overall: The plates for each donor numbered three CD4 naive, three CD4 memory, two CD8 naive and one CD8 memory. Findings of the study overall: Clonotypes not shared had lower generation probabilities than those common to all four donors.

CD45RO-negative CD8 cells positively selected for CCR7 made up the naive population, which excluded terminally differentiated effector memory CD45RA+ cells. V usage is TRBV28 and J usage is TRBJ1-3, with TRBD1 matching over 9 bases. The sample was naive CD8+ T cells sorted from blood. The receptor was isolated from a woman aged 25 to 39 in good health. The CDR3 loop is CASSPTGGLGNTIYF. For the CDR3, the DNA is TGTGCCAGCAGTCCTACAGGGGGCTTAGGAAACACCATATATTTT.